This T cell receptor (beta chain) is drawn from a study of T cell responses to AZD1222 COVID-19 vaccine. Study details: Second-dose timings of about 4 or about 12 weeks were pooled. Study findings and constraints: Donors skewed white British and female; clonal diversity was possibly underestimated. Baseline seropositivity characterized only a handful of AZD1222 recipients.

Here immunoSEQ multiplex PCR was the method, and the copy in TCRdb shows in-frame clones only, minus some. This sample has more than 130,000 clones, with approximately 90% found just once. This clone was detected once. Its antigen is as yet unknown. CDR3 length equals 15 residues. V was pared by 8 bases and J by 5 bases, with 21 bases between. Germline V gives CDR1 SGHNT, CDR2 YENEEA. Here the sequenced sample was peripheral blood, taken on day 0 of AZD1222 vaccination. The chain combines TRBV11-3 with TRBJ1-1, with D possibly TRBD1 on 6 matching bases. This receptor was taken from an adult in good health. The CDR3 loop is CASFSTWGAGTEAFF. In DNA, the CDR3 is TGTGCCAGCTTTTCCACCTGGGGGGCGGGGACTGAAGCTTTCTTT.